The entry below describes one T cell receptor beta chain. Its antigen is not identified. In germline, CDR1 is DFQATT, CDR2 SNEGSKA (reference sequence). The CDR3 loop spans 16 amino acids. Trimming at V came to 0 bases and at J to 5 bases, leaving 9 bases not matched to a gene. These data belong to a study of CD8 T cells in ankylosing spondylitis. Molecular-barcoded quantitative 5'-RACE produced these TCR beta libraries. A single record per CDR3 protein comes from TCRdb applying MiXCR to the 5' RACE reads. The sample consists of about 750,000 distinct CDR3 sequences, around 17% of them appearing once. Study-wide results and limits: In synovial fluid and blood from reactive arthritis, some motif variants were previously reported. Clones tied to disease were said to be significantly enriched in matched ankylosing spondylitis synovial fluid. A TCR beta motif of eight highly homologous variants appeared characteristic of ankylosing spondylitis blood.

This TCR was sampled from a male donor with ankylosing spondylitis. The chain carries TRBV20-1 and TRBJ2-3; TRBD2 agrees at 9 bases. Material: blood, either unsorted or a sorted T cell fraction (not recorded which). The CDR3 sequence: CSARDRQPRGGDTQYF. CDR3 coding DNA: TGCAGTGCTAGAGATAGGCAACCGCGGGGGGGAGATACGCAGTATTTT.